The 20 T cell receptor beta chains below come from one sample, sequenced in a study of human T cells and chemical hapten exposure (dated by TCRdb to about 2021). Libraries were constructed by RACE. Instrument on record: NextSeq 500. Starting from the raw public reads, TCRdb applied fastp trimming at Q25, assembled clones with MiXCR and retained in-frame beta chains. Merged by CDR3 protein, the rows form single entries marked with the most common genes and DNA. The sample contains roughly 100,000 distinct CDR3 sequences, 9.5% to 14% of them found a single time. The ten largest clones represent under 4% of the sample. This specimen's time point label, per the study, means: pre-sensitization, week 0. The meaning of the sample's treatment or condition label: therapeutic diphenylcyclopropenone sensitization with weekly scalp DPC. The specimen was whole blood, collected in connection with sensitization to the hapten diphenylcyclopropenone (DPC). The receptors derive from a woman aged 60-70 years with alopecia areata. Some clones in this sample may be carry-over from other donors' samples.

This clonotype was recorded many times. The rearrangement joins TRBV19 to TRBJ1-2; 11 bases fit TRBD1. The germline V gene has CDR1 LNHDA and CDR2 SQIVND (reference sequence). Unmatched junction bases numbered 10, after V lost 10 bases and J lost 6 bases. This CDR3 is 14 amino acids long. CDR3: CATHPGQGDNGYTF. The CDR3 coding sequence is TGTGCCACCCATCCGGGACAGGGGGATAATGGCTACACCTTC. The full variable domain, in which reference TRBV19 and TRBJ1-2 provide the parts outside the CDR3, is DGGITQSPKYLFRKEGQNVTLSCEQNLNHDAMYWYRQDPGQGLRLIYYSQIVNDFQKGDIAEGYSVSREKKESFPLTVTSAQKNPTAFYLCATHPGQGDNGYTFGSGTRLTVV.

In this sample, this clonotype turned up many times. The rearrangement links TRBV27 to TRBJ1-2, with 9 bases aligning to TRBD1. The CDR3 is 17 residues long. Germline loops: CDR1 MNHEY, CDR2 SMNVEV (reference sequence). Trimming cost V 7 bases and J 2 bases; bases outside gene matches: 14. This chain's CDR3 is CASNLTGGPLTNYGYTF. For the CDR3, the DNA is TGTGCCAGCAATCTCACAGGGGGCCCACTTACCAACTATGGCTACACCTTC.

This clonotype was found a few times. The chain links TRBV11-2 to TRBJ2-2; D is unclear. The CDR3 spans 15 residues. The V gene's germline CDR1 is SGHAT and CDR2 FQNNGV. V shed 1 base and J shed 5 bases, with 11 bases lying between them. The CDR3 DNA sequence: TGTGCCAGCAGCTTAGGTAACACCTGGACCGGGGAGCTGTTTTTT. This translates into CASSLGNTWTGELFF.

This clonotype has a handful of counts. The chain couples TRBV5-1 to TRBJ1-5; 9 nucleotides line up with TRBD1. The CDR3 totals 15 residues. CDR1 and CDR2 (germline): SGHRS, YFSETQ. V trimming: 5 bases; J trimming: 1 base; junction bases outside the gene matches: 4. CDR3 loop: CASSPGQGSNQPQHF. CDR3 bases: TGCGCCAGCAGTCCCGGACAGGGGAGCAATCAGCCCCAGCATTTT.

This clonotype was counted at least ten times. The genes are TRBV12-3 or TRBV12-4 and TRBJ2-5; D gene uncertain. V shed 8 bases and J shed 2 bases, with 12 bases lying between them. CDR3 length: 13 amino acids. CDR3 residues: CASVRSTQETQYF. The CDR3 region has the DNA TGTGCCAGCGTTAGGAGCACTCAAGAGACCCAGTACTTC.

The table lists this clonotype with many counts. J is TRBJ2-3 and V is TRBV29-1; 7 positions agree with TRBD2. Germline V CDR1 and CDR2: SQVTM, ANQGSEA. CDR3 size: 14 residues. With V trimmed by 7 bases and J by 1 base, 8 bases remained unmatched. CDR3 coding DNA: TGCAGCGCCAGACCGAGCGGGGGCACAGATACGCAGTATTTT. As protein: CSARPSGGTDTQYF.

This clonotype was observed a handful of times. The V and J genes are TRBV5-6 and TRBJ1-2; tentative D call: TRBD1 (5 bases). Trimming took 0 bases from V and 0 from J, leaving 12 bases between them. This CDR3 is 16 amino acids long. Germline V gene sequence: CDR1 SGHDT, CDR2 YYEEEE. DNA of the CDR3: TGTGCCAGCAGCTTGGGACAGTCCCTTTCTAACTATGGCTACACCTTC. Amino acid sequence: CASSLGQSLSNYGYTF.

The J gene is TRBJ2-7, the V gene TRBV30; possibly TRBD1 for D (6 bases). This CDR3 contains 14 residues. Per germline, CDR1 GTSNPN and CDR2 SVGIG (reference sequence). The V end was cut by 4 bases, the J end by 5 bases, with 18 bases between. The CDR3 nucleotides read TGTGCCTGGACCCCGGGCAGGGGAGACCACGAGCAGTACTTC. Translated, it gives CAWTPGRGDHEQYF.

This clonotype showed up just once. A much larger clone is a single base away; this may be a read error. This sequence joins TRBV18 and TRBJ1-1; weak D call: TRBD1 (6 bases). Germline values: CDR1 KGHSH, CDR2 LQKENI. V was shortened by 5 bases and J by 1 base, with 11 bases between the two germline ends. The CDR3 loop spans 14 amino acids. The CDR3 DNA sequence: TGTGCCAGCTCAACATGGACAGAGAACACTGAAGCTTTCTTT. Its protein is CASSTWTENTEAFF.

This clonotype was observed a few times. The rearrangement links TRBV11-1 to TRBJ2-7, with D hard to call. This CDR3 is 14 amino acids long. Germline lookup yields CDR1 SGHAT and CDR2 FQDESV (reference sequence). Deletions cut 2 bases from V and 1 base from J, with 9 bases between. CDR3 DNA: TGTGCCAGCAGCTTACAAGGGAAGTCCTACGAGCAGTACTTC. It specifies CASSLQGKSYEQYF.

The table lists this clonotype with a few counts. Here the CDR3 reads CSARRGQSNQPQHF. The CDR3 DNA reads as TGCAGTGCTAGGCGGGGGCAGAGCAATCAGCCCCAGCATTTT. The rearrangement links TRBV20-1 to TRBJ1-5, with D possibly TRBD1 on 6 matching bases. V lost 3 bases and J 1 base, leaving 10 bases between the germline ends. This CDR3 contains 14 residues. Germline lookup yields CDR1 DFQATT and CDR2 SNEGSKA (reference sequence).

Here the CDR3 reads CARPELGELFF. The CDR3 nucleotides are TGTGCCCGGCCGGAGTTGGGGGAGCTGTTTTTT. The gene calls are TRBV25-1 and TRBJ2-2; D is undetermined. CDR1 MGHDK and CDR2 SYGVNS come from the germline V gene. Trimming cost V 11 bases and J 8 bases, with 12 bases left between them. This CDR3 has 11 residues.

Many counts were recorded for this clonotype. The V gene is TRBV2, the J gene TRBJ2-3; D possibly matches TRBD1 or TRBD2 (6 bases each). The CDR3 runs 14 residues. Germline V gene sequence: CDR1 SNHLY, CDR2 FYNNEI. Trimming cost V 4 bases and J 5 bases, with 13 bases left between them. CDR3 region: CASSVGGGKDTQYF. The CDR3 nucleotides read TGTGCCAGCAGTGTAGGAGGGGGGAAAGATACGCAGTATTTT.

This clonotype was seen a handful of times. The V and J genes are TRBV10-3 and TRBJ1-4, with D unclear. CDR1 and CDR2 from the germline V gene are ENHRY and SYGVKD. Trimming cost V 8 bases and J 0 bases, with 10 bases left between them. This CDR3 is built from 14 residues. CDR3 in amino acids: CAIVRAATNEKLFF. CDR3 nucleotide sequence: TGTGCCATCGTGAGGGCAGCAACTAATGAAAAACTGTTTTTT.

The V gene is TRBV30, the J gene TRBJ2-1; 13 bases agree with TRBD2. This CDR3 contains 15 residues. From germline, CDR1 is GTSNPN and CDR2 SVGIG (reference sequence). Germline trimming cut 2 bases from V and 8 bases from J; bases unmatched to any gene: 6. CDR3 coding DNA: TGTGCCTGGAGTAAATGGACTAGCGGGGGTGATGAGCAGTTCTTC. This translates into CAWSKWTSGGDEQFF.

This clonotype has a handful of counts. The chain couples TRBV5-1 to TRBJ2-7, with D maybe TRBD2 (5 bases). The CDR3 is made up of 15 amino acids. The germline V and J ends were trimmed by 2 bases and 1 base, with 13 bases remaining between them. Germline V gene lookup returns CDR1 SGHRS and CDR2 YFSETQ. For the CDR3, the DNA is TGCGCCAGCAGCTTAAAGGGAGAGGTTTCCTACGAGCAGTACTTC. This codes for CASSLKGEVSYEQYF. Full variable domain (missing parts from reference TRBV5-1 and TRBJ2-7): KAGVTQTPRYLIKTRGQQVTLSCSPISGHRSVSWYQQTPGQGLQFLFEYFSETQRNKGNFPGRFSGRQFSNSRSEMNVSTLELGDSALYLCASSLKGEVSYEQYFGPGTRLTVT.

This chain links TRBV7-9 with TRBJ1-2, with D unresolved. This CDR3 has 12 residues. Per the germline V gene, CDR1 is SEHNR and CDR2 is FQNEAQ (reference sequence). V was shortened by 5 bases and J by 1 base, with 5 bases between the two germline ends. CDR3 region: CASSASNYGYTF. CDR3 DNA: TGTGCCAGCAGCGCCAGTAACTATGGCTACACCTTC.

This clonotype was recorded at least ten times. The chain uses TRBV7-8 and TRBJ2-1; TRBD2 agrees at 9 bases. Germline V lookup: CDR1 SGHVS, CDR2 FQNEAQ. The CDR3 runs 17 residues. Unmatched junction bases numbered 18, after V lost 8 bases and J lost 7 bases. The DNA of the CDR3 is TGTGCCAGCCACTACCGGGCGGCGGGGGGGTCGTGGAATGAGCAGTTCTTC. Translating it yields CASHYRAAGGSWNEQFF.

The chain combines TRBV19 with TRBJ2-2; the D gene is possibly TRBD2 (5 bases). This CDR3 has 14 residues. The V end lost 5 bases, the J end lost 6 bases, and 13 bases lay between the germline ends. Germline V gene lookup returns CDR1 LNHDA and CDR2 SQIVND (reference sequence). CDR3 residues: CASSQTSWAGELFF. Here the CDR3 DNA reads TGTGCCAGTAGTCAAACTAGTTGGGCCGGGGAGCTGTTTTTT.

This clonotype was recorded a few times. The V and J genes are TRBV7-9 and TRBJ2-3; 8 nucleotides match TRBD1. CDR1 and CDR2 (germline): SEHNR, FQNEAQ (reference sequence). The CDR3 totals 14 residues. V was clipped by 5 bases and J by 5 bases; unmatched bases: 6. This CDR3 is CASSPGQGLDTQYF. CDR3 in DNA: TGTGCCAGCAGCCCAGGACAGGGTCTAGATACGCAGTATTTT.